This T cell receptor (beta chain) was observed in a study of cytomegalovirus exposure and HLA in healthy donors. About the research overall: The platform used for the 120 validation repertoires matched that of the approximately 670 first-cohort repertoires, a later analysis reported. General study points: Researchers catalogued roughly 150 TCR beta chains as cytomegalovirus-associated. The dataset shows that most TCR sequences were rare, while some public TCRs occurred in many donors.

Concerning this clone: What it recognizes is unknown.

The method was immunoSEQ multiplex PCR; TCRdb's version includes in-frame clones alone and lacks a portion of them. The table shows 200,000 to 250,000 clones, with roughly 89% occurring only once. The donors were part of the roughly 130-subject validation cohort, which stood apart from the roughly 700-subject first cohort. The receptor was derived from a young man in good health and CMV-seronegative. The sequencing input was PBMCs.

CDR3 coding DNA: TGTGCCAGCAGTGGGGGAGCGGGAGTAGGGGAGACCCAGTACTTC. Translating gives CASSGGAGVGETQYF. The chain couples TRBV2 to TRBJ2-5, with 8 nucleotides matching TRBD2. The CDR3 contains 15 residues. Trimming took 4 bases from V and 5 from J; bases not matched to a gene: 9. Germline loops: CDR1 SNHLY, CDR2 FYNNEI.